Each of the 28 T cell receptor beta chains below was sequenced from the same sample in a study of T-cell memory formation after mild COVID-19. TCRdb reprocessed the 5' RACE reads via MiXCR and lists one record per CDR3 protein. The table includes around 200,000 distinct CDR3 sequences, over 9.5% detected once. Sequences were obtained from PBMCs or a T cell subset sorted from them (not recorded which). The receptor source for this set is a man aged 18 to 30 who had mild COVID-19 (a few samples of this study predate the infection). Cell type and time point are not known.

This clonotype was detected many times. CDR3 protein: CASRSGGLVGEQYF. CDR3 sequence (DNA): TGTGCCAGCAGGAGTGGGGGACTGGTGGGGGAGCAGTACTTC. The chain joins TRBV7-2 to TRBJ2-7, with D perhaps matching TRBD2 (6 bases). CDR3 length: 14 amino acids. Germline V gene lookup returns CDR1 SGHTA and CDR2 FQGNSA. Trimming removed 6 bases from V and 7 bases from J, with 19 bases in between.

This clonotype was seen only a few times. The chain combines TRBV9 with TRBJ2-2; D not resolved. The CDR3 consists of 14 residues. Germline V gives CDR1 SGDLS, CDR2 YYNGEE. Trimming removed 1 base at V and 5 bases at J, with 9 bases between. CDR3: CASSVSATTGELFF. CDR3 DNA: TGTGCCAGCAGCGTATCGGCCACGACCGGGGAGCTGTTTTTT.

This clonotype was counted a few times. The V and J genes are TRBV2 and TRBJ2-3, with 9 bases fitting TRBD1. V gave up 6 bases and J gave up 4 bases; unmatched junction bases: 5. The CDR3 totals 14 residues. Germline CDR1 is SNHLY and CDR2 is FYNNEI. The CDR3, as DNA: TGTGCCAGCAGGGACAGGGGAAGCGCAGATACGCAGTATTTT. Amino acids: CASRDRGSADTQYF.

The CDR3 DNA reads TGCGCCAGCAGCCAAGGACCCCTAGCGGGGGGCACAGATACGCAGTATTTT. As protein: CASSQGPLAGGTDTQYF. This chain joins TRBV4-1 and TRBJ2-3; 10 nucleotides line up with TRBD2. Germline V gene sequence: CDR1 MGHRA, CDR2 YSYEKL. CDR3 length: 17 amino acids. Losses at the gene ends were 1 base for V and 1 base for J; bases not matched to a gene: 5.

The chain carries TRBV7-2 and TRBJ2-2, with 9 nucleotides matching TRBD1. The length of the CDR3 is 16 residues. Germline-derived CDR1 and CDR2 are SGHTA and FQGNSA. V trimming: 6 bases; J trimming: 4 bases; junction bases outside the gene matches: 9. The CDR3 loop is CASRKAGTGLTGELFF. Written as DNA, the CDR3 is TGTGCCAGCAGGAAAGCCGGGACAGGGCTCACCGGGGAGCTGTTTTTT.

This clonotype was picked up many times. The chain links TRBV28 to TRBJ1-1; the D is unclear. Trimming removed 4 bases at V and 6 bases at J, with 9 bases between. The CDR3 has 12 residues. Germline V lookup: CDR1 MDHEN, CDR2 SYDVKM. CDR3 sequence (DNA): TGTGCCAGCAGTTCCGCCACCCCTGAAGCTTTCTTT. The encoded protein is CASSSATPEAFF.

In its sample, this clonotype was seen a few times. DNA of the CDR3: TGTGCCAGCAGCTTAGTTCGCAGTAACTCTGGGGCCAACGTCCTGACTTTC. The encoded protein is CASSLVRSNSGANVLTF. The chain couples TRBV7-2 to TRBJ2-6, with no clear D. Trimming removed 1 base at V and 0 bases at J, with 10 bases between. The CDR3 loop spans 17 amino acids. Germline CDR1 reads SGHTA; CDR2 reads FQGNSA.

The DNA for the CDR3 is TGTGCCAGCAGTCCCCCCTTTGGGGGGCGAGTTAGGGAGGAGGGCTACACCTTC. Translation gives CASSPPFGGRVREEGYTF. The gene calls are TRBV6-5 and TRBJ1-2; tentative D call: TRBD1 (6 bases). Germline V gives CDR1 MNHEY, CDR2 SVGAGI. This CDR3 spans 18 amino acids. V was shortened by 5 bases and J by 8 bases, with 30 bases between the two germline ends.

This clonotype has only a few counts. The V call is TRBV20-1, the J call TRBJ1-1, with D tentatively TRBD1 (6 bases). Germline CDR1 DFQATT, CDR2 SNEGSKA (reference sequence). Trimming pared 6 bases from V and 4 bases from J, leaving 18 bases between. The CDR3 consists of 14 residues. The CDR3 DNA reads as TGCAGTGCCCCGACCCCAACAGGGTTCACTGAAGCTTTCTTT. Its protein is CSAPTPTGFTEAFF.

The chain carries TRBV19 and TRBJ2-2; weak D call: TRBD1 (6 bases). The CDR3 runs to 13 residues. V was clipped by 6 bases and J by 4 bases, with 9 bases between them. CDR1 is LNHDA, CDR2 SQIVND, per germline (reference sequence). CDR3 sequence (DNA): TGTGCCAGTAGGAGGGGGAGCACCGGGGAGCTGTTTTTT. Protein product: CASRRGSTGELFF.

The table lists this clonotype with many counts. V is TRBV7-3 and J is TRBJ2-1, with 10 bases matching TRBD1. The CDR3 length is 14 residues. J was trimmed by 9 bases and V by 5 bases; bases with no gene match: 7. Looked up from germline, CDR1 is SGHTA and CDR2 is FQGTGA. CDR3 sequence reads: CASSRQGAMGEQFF. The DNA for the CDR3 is TGTGCCAGCAGCCGACAGGGGGCGATGGGTGAGCAGTTCTTC.

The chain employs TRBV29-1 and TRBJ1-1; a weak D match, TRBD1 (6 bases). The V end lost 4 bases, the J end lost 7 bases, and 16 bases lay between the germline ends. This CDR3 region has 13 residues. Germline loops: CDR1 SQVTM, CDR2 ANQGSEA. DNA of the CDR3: TGCAGCGTTGTCACTGAAGGGGGGCGTGAAGCTTTCTTT. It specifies CSVVTEGGREAFF.

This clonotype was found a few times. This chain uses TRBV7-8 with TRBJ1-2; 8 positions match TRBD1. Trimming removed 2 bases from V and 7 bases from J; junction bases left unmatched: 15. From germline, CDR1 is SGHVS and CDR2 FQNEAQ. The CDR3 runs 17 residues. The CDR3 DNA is TGTGCCAGCAGCTTACACTCCGGGACAGGCACCTCTATTGGCTACACCTTC. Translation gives CASSLHSGTGTSIGYTF.

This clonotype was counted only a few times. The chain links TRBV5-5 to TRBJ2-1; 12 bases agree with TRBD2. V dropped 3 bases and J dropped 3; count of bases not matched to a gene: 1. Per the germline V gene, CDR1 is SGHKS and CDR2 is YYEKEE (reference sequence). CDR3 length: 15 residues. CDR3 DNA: TGTGCCAGCAGCTGGACTAGCGGGGACTACAATGAGCAGTTCTTC. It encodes CASSWTSGDYNEQFF.

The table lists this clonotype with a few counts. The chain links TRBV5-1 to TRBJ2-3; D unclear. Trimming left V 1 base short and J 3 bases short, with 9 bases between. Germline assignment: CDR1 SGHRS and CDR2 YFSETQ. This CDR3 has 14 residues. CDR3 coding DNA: TGCGCCAGCAGCTTGTCCCAGCAAACAGATACGCAGTATTTT. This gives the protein CASSLSQQTDTQYF. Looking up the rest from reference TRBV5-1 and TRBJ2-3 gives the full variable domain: KAGVTQTPRYLIKTRGQQVTLSCSPISGHRSVSWYQQTPGQGLQFLFEYFSETQRNKGNFPGRFSGRQFSNSRSEMNVSTLELGDSALYLCASSLSQQTDTQYFGPGTRLTVL.

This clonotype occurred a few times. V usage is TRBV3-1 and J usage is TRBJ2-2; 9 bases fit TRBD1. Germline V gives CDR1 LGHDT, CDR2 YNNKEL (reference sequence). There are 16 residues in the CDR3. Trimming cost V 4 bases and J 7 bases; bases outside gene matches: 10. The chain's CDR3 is CASSRRDRVVIGELFF. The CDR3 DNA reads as TGTGCCAGCAGCCGGCGGGACAGGGTGGTCATCGGGGAGCTGTTTTTT. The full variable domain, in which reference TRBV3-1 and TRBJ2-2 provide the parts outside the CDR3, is DTAVSQTPKYLVTQMGNDKSIKCEQNLGHDTMYWYKQDSKKFLKIMFSYNNKELIINETVPNRFSPKSPDKAHLNLHINSLELGDSAVYFCASSRRDRVVIGELFFGEGSRLTVL.

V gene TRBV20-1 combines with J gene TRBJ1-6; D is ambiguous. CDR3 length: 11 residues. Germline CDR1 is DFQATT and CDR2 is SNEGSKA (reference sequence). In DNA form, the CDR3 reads TGCAACCCACTTCGGGATTCACCCCTCCACTTT. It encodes CNPLRDSPLHF.

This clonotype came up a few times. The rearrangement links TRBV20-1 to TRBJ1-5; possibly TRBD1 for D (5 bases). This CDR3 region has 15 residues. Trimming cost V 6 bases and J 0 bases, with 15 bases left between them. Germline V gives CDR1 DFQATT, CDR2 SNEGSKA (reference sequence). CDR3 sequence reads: CSANPGGTSNQPQHF. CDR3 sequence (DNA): TGCAGTGCCAACCCGGGGGGAACTAGCAATCAGCCCCAGCATTTT.

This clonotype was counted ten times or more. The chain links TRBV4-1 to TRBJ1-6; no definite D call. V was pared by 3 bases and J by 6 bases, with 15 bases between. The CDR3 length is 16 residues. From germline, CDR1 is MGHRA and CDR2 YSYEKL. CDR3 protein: CASSHRDTDPNSPLHF. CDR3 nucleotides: TGCGCCAGCAGCCACCGAGACACCGACCCTAATTCACCCCTCCACTTT.

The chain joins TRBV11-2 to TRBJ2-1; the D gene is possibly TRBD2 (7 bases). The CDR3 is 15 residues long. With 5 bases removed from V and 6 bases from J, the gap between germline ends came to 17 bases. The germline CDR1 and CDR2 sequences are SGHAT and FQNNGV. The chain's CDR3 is CASSPSGASGNEQFF. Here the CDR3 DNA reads TGTGCCAGCAGCCCATCAGGGGCTAGCGGCAATGAGCAGTTCTTC.

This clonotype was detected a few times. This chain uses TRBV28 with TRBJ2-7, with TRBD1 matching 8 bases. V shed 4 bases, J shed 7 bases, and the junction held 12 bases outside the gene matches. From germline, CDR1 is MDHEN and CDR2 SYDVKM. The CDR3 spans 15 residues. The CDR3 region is CASSSTGTGAREQYV. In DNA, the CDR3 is TGTGCCAGCAGTTCTACCGGGACAGGAGCAAGGGAGCAGTACGTC.

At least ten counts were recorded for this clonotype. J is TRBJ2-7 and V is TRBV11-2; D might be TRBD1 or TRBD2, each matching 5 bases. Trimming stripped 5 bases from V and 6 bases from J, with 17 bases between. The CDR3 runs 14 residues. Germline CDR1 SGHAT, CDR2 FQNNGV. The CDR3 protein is CASSPPRERGEQYV. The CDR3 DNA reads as TGTGCCAGCAGCCCCCCCAGGGAGCGTGGCGAGCAGTACGTC.

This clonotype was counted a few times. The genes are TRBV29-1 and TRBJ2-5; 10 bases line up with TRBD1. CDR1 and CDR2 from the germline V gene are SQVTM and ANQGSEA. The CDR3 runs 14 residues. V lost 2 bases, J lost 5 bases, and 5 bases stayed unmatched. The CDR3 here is CSVEWDRGWETQYF. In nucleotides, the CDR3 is TGCAGCGTTGAATGGGACAGGGGTTGGGAGACCCAGTACTTC.

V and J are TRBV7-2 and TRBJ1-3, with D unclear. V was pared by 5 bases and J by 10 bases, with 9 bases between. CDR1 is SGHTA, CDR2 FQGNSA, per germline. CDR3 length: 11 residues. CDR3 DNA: TGTGCCAGCAGCACGGGTTTGACCATATATTTT. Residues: CASSTGLTIYF. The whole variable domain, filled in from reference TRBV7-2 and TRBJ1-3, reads GAGVSQSPSNKVTEKGKDVELRCDPISGHTALYWYRQSLGQGLEFLIYFQGNSAPDKSGLPSDRFSAERTGGSVSTLTIQRTQQEDSAVYLCASSTGLTIYFGEGSWLTVV.

The CDR3 DNA is TGCGCCAGCTTGGAAGGGGCGGGGGCCCAAGAGACCCAGTACTTC. It encodes CASLEGAGAQETQYF. The J gene is TRBJ2-5, the V gene TRBV5-1, with D perhaps TRBD2 (7 bases). Germline loops: CDR1 SGHRS, CDR2 YFSETQ. The CDR3 is made up of 15 amino acids. With 7 bases removed from V and 1 base from J, the gap between germline ends came to 17 bases.

In nucleotides, the CDR3 is TGTGCTTCCTCGGGACTAGCCAGCGAGCAGTACTTC. Amino acid sequence: CASSGLASEQYF. This rearrangement joins TRBV12-5 to TRBJ2-7; TRBD2 matches 9 bases. CDR1 and CDR2 (germline): LGHNT, FRNRAP. The CDR3 totals 12 residues. V lost 11 bases, J lost 6 bases, and 8 bases stayed unmatched.

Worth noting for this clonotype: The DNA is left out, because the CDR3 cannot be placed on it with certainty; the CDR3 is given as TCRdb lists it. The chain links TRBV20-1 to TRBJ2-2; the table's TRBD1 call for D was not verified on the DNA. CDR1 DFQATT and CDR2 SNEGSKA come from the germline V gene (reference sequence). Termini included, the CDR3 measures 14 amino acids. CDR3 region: CSARDQGAGELFFF.

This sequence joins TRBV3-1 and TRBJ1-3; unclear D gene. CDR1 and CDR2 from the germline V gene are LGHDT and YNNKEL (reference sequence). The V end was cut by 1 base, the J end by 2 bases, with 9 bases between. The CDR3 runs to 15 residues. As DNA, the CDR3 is TGTGCCAGCAGCCAAGGGTGGACGACTGGAAACACCATATATTTT. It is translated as CASSQGWTTGNTIYF.